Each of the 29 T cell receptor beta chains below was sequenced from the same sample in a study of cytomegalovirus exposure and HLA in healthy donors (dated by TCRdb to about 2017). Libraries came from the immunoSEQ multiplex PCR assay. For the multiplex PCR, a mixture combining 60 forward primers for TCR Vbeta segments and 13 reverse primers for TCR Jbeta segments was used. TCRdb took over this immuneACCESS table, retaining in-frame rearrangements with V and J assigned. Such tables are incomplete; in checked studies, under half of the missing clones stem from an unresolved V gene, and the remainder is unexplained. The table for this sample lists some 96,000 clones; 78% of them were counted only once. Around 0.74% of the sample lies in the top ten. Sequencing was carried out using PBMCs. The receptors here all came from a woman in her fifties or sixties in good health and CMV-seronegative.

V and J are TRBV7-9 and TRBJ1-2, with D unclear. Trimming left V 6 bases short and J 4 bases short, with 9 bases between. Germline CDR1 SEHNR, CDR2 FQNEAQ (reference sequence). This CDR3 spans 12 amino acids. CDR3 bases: TGTGCCAGCAGACCCCTCGGCTATGGCTACACCTTC. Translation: CASRPLGYGYTF.

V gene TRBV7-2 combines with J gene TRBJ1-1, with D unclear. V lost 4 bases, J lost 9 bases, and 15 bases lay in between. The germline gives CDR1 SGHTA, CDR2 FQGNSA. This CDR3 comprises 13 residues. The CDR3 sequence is CASSSNAPSKAFF. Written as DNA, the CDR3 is TGTGCCAGCAGCTCCAATGCCCCAAGCAAAGCTTTCTTT.

Written as DNA, the CDR3 is TGTGCCATCAGTGAGGTTAGCTTCGAGCAGTACTTC. It specifies CAISEVSFEQYF. The chain is built from TRBV10-3 and TRBJ2-7, with D uncertain. Trimming removed 2 bases from V and 6 bases from J, with 8 bases in between. CDR1 and CDR2 (germline): ENHRY, SYGVKD. The CDR3 runs to 12 residues.

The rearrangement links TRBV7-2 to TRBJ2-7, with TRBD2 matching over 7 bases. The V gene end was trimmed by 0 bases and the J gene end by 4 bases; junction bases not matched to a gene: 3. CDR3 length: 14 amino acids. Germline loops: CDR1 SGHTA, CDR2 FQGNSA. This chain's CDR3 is CASSLARGEYEQYF. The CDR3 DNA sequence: TGTGCCAGCAGCTTAGCTCGGGGGGAGTACGAGCAGTACTTC.

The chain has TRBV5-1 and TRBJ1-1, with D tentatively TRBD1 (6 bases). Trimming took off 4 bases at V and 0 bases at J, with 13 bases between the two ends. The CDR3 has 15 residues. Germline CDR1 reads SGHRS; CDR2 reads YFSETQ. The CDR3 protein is CASSQLQGLNTEAFF. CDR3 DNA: TGCGCCAGCAGCCAACTTCAGGGGCTGAACACTGAAGCTTTCTTT.

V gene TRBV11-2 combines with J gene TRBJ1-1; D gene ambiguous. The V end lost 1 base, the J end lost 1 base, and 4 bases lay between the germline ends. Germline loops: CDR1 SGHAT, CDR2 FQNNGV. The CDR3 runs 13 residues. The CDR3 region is CASSLGRNTEAFF. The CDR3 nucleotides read TGTGCCAGCAGCTTAGGTCGGAACACTGAAGCTTTCTTT.

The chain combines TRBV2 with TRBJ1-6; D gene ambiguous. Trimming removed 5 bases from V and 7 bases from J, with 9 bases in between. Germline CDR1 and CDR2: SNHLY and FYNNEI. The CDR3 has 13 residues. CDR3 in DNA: TGTGCCAGCAGTCCCTCGAGGAATTCACCCCTCCACTTT. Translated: CASSPSRNSPLHF.

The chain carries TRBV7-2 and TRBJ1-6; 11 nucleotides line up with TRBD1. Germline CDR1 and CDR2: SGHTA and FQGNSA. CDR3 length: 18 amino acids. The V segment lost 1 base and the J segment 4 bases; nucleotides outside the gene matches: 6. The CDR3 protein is CASSLGPDRGRYNSPLHF. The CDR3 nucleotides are TGTGCCAGCAGCTTAGGACCGGACAGGGGGCGTTATAATTCACCCCTCCACTTT.

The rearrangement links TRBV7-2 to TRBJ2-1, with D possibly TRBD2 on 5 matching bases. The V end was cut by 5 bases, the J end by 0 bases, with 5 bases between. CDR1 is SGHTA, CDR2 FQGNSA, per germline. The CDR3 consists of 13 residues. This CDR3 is CASSRGSYNEQFF. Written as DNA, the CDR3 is TGTGCCAGCAGCCGGGGCTCCTACAATGAGCAGTTCTTC.

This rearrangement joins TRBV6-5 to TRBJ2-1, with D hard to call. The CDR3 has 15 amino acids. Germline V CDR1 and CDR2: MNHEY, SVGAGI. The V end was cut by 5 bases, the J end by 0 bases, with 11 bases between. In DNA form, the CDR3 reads TGTGCCAGCAGTCTTGTCTTGAGCTCCTACAATGAGCAGTTCTTC. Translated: CASSLVLSSYNEQFF.

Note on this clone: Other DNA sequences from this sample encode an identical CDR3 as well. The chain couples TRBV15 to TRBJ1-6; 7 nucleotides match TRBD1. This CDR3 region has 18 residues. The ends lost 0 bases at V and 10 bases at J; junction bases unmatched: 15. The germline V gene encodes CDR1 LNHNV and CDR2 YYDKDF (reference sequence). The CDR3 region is CATSRDKRIGGAGSPLHF. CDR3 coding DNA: TGTGCCACCAGCAGAGATAAAAGAATAGGGGGCGCCGGGTCACCCCTCCACTTT.

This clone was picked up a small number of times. This chain's CDR3 is CSVEEGQGKTEAFF. The CDR3 coding sequence is TGCAGCGTTGAAGAAGGTCAGGGAAAGACTGAAGCTTTCTTT. V usage is TRBV29-1 and J usage is TRBJ1-1; a weak D match, TRBD1 (5 bases). The CDR3 covers 14 residues. Germline-derived CDR1 and CDR2 are SQVTM and ANQGSEA. V was trimmed by 0 bases and J by 5 bases, leaving 13 bases between them.

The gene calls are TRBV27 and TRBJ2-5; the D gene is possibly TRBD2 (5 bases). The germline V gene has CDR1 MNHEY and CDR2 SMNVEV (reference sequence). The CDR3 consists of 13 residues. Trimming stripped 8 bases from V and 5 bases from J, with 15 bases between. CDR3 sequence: CASRGWGEETQYF. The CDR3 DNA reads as TGTGCCAGCCGAGGGTGGGGAGAGGAGACCCAGTACTTC.

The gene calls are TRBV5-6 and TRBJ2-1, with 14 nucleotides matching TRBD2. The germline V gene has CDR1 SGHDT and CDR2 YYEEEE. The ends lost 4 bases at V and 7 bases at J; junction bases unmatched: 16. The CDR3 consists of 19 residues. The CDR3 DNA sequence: TGTGCCAGCAGCGACTCGGGACTAGCGGGGGCTCTGGGCGAGAATGAGCAGTTCTTC. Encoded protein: CASSDSGLAGALGENEQFF.

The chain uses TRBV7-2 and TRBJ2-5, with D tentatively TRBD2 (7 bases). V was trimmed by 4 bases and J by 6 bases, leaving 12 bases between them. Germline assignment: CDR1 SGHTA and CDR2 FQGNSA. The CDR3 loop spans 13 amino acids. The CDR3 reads CASSSDSGKTQYF. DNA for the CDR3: TGTGCCAGCAGCTCGGACAGCGGGAAGACCCAGTACTTC.

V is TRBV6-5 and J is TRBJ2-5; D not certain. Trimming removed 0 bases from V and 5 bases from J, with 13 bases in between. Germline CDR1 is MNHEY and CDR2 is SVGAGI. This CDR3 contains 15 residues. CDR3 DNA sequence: TGTGCCAGCAGTTACTCTGCGGCGGATGGGGAGACCCAGTACTTC. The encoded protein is CASSYSAADGETQYF.

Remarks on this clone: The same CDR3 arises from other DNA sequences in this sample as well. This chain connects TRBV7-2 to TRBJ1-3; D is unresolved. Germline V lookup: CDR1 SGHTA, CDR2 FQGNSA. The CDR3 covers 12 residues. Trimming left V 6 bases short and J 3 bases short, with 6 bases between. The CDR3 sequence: CASSPGGNTIYF. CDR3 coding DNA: TGTGCCAGCAGTCCGGGTGGAAACACCATATATTTT.

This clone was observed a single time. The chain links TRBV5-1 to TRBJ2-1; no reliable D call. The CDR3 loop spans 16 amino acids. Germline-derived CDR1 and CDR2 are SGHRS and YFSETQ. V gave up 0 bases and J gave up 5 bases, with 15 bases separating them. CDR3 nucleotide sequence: TGCGCCAGCAGCTTGGCGGTCTCCCGCAAAGACAATGAGCAGTTCTTC. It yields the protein CASSLAVSRKDNEQFF. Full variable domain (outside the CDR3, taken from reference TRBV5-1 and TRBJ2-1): KAGVTQTPRYLIKTRGQQVTLSCSPISGHRSVSWYQQTPGQGLQFLFEYFSETQRNKGNFPGRFSGRQFSNSRSEMNVSTLELGDSALYLCASSLAVSRKDNEQFFGPGTRLTVL.

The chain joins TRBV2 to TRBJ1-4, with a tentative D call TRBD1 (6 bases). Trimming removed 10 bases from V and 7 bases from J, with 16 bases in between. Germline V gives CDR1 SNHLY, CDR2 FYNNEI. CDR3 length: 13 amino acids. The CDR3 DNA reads TGTGCCAACAGGCAGACAGGACGTGAAAAACTGTTTTTT. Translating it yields CANRQTGREKLFF.

The CDR3 region has the DNA TGTGCCAGCAGCCGGGGGGGCCCTCCTGGAAACACCATATATTTT. It codes for CASSRGGPPGNTIYF. This chain joins TRBV28 and TRBJ1-3, with D maybe TRBD1 (6 bases). Germline V gene sequence: CDR1 MDHEN, CDR2 SYDVKM. V shed 6 bases and J shed 2 bases, with 14 bases lying between them. The CDR3 is 15 residues long.

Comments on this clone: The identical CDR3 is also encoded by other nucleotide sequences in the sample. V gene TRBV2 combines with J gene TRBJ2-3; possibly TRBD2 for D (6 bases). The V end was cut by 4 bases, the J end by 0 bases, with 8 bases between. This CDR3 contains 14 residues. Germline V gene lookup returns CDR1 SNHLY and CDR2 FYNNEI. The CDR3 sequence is CASSAGTSTDTQYF. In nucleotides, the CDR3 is TGTGCCAGCAGTGCCGGGACTAGCACAGATACGCAGTATTTT.

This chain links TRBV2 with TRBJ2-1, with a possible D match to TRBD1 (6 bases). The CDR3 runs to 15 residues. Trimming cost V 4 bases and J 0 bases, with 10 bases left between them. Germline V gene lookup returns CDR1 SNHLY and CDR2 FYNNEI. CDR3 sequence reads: CASSAGASSYNEQFF. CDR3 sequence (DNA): TGTGCCAGCAGTGCAGGGGCGAGCTCCTACAATGAGCAGTTCTTC.

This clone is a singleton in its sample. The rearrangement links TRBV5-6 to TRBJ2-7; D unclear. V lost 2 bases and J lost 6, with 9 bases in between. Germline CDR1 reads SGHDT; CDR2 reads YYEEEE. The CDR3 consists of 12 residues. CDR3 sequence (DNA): TGTGCCAGCAGCTTCCCCGGGTTCGAGCAGTACTTC. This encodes CASSFPGFEQYF.

The CDR3 DNA is TGTGCCTGGAGTGTACTTCCGGGCACTGAAGCTTTCTTT. As protein: CAWSVLPGTEAFF. This chain links TRBV30 with TRBJ1-1; D uncertain. This CDR3 has 13 amino acids. Trimming stripped 0 bases from V and 4 bases from J, with 9 bases between. Germline CDR1 is GTSNPN and CDR2 is SVGIG (reference sequence).

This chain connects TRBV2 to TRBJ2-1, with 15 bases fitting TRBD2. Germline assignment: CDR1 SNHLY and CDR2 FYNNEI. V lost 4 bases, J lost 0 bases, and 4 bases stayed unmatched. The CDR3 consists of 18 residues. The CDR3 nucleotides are TGTGCCAGCAGTGGCGGGACTAGCGGGGGGAACTCCTACAATGAGCAGTTCTTC. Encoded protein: CASSGGTSGGNSYNEQFF.

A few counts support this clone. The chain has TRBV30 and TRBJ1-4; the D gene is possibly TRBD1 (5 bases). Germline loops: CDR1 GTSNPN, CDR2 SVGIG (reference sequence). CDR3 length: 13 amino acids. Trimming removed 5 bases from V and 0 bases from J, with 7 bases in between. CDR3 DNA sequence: TGTGCCTGGGACAGATCAACTAATGAAAAACTGTTTTTT. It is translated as CAWDRSTNEKLFF. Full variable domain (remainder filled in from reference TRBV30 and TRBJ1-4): SQTIHQWPATLVQPVGSPLSLECTVEGTSNPNLYWYRQAAGRGLQLLFYSVGIGQISSEVPQNLSASRPQDRQFILSSKKLLLSDSGFYLCAWDRSTNEKLFFGSGTQLSVL.

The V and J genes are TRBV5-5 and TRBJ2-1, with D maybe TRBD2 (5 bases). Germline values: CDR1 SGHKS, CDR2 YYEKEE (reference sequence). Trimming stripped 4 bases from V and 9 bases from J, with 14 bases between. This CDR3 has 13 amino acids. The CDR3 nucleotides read TGTGCCAGCAGCCCCACCGGGGTAAGTGAGCAGTTCTTC. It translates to CASSPTGVSEQFF.

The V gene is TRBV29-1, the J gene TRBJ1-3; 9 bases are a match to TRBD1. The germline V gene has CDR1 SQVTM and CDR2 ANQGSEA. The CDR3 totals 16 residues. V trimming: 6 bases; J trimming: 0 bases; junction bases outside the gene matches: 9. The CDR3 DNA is TGCAGCGTCGGACAGGGGAGTTCTCCCTCTGGAAACACCATATATTTT. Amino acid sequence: CSVGQGSSPSGNTIYF.

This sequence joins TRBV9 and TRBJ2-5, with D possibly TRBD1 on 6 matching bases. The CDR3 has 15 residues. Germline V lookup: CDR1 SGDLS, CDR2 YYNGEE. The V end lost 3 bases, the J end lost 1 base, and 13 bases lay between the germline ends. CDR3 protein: CASSAGQRVQETQYF. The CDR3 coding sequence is TGTGCCAGCAGCGCCGGACAGAGAGTCCAAGAGACCCAGTACTTC.